This T cell receptor (beta chain) came from a study of CD8 T cells in ankylosing spondylitis listed by TCRdb under 2017. Context from the whole study: The study set out to find disease-linked TCR variants by profiling T cell receptor beta repertoires in ankylosing spondylitis patients and healthy donors. Samples of peripheral blood were taken, and for ankylosing spondylitis patients, synovial fluid was collected as well. The whole study cohort included 108 healthy donors and 25 ankylosing spondylitis patients.

Study-level results and caveats: The disease-linked clones had a CD8+ phenotype and were found at relatively low frequencies in peripheral blood. Blood from ankylosing spondylitis patients appeared to be characterized by a TCR beta motif composed of roughly eight highly homologous amino acid variants. The disease-linked clones were reported as significantly enriched in matched synovial fluid samples from ankylosing spondylitis patients. Some motif variants were previously reported in synovial fluid and blood of reactive arthritis patients, suggesting common disease-initiation mechanisms.

Note on this clonotype: Its antigen has not been determined. Nothing much larger sits one base from this clone, and base qualities are not available.

In the germline V gene, CDR1 corresponds to SGHVS and CDR2 to FQNEAQ. Counted from cysteine to phenylalanine, this CDR3 has 15 amino acids. This entry keeps only the CDR3 DNA: 45 bases, framed from base 1. V was cut back by 1 base and J by 5 bases, leaving a gap of 13 bases between them. The data were produced on an Illumina HiSeq 2500. Quantitative 5'-RACE with molecular barcodes was used to prepare TCR beta libraries. The study's processing was this. A new computational method, built on a probabilistic model of VDJ rearrangement, was used to identify disease-linked TCR variants. Using fastp trimming at Q25 and MiXCR clonotype assembly, TCRdb reanalyzed the public sequencing data and kept in-frame beta chains. Each record represents a unique CDR3 protein, reported with the most common genes and DNA among its rows. The V and J calls and clone size are TCRdb's, not the authors'. This sample is represented by approximately 440,000 distinct CDR3 sequences; 17% of them were singletons. 0.85% to 1.3% of the sample lies in the top ten.

Sequencing used blood, either unsorted or a sorted T cell fraction (not recorded which). This clonotype was sampled from a male donor with ankylosing spondylitis. The rearrangement joined TRBV7-8 to TRBJ2-3; the D gene is perhaps TRBD1, from 6 matching bases. Here is the DNA: TGTGCCAGCAGCTTAGGCAACAGGGTTGGAGATACGCAGTATTTT. This encodes CASSLGNRVGDTQYF.